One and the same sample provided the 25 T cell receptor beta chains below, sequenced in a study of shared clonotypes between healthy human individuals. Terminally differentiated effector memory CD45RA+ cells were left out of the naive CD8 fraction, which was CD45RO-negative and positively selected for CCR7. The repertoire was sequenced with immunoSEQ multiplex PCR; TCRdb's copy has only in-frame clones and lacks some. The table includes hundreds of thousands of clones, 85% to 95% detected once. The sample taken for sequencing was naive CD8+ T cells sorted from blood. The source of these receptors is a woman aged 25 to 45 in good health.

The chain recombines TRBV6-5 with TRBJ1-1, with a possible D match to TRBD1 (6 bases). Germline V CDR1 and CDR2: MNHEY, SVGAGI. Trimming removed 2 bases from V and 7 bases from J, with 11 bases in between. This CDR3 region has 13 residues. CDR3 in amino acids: CASSYTPTGEAFF. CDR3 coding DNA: TGTGCCAGCAGTTACACCCCGACAGGTGAAGCTTTCTTT.

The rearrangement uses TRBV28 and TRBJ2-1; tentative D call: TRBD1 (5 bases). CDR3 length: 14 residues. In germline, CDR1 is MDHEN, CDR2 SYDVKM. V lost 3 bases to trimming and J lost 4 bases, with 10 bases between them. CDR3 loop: CASSFSTGYNEQFF. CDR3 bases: TGTGCCAGCAGTTTCTCCACAGGTTACAATGAGCAGTTCTTC.

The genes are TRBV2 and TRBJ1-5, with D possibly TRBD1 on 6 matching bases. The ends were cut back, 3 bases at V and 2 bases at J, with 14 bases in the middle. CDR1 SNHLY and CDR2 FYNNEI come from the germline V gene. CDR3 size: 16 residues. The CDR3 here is CASSDPIRGGNQPQHF. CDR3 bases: TGTGCCAGCAGTGACCCCATCAGGGGAGGCAATCAGCCCCAGCATTTT.

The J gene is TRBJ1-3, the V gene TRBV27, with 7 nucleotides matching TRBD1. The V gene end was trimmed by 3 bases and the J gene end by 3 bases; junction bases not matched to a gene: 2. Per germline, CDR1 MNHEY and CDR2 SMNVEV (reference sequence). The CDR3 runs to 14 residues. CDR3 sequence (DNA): TGTGCCAGCAGTTTGACAGGGCATGGAAACACCATATATTTT. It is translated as CASSLTGHGNTIYF.

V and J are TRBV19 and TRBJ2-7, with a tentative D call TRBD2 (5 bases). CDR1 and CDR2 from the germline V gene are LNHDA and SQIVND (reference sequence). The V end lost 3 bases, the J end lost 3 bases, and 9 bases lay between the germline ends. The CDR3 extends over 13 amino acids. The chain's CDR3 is CASSISGIYEQYF. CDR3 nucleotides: TGTGCCAGTAGTATCTCGGGGATCTACGAGCAGTACTTC.

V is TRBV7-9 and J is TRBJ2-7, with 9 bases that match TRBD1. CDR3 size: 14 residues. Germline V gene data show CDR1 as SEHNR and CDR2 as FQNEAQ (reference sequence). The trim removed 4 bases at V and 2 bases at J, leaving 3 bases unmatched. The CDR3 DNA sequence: TGTGCCAGCAGCTCTCGGGACAGGGCCTACGAGCAGTACTTC. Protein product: CASSSRDRAYEQYF.

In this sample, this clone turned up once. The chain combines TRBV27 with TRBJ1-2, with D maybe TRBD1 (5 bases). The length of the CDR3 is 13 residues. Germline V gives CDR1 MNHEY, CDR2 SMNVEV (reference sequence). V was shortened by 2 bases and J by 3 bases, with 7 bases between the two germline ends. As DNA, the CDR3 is TGTGCCAGCAGTTTAGGGGGGTACTATGGCTACACCTTC. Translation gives CASSLGGYYGYTF.

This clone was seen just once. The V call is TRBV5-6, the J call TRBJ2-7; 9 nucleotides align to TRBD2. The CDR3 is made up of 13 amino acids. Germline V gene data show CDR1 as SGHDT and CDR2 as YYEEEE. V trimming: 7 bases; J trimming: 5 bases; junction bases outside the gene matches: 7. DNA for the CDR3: TGTGCCAGCGATAGCGGGAGTGGTGACGAGCAGTACTTC. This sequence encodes CASDSGSGDEQYF. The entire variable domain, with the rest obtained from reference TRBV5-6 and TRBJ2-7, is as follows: DAGVTQSPTHLIKTRGQQVTLRCSPKSGHDTVSWYQQALGQGPQFIFQYYEEEERQRGNFPDRFSGHQFPNYSSELNVNALLLGDSALYLCASDSGSGDEQYFGPGTRLTVT.

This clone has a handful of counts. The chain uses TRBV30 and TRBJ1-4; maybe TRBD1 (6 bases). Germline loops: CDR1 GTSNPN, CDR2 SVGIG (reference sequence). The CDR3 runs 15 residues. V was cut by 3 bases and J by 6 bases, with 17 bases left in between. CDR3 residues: CAWSMGQGPDEKLFF. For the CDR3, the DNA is TGTGCCTGGAGCATGGGGCAGGGGCCGGATGAAAAACTGTTTTTT.

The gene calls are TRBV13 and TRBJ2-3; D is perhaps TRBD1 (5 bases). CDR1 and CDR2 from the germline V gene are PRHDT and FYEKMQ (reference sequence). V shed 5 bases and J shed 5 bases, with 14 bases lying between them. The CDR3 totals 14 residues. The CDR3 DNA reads TGTGCCAGCAGCAGAATCCAGGGTTTAGATACGCAGTATTTT. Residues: CASSRIQGLDTQYF.

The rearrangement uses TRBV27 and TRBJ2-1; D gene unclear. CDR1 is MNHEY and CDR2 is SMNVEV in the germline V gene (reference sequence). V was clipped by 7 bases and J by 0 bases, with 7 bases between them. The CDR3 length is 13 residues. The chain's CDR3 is CASTTRSYNEQFF. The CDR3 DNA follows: TGTGCCAGCACTACTCGCTCCTACAATGAGCAGTTCTTC.

The DNA for the CDR3 is TGCGCCAGCAGCTTGGCCGTCACAGGGGAGTACGAGCAGTACTTC. It yields the protein CASSLAVTGEYEQYF. The V and J genes are TRBV5-1 and TRBJ2-7; 7 positions agree with TRBD1. Unmatched junction bases numbered 7, after V lost 0 bases and J lost 4 bases. Per germline, CDR1 SGHRS and CDR2 YFSETQ. The CDR3 is made up of 15 amino acids.

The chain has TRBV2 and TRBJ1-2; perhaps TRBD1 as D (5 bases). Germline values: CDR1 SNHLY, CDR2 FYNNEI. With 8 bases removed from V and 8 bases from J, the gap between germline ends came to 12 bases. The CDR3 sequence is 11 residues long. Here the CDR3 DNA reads TGTGCCAGCCAGGGCTCAGTCGGCTACACCTTC. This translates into CASQGSVGYTF.

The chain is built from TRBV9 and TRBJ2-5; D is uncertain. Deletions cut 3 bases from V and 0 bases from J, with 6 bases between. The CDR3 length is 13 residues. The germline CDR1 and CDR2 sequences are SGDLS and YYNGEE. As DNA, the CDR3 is TGTGCCAGCAGCGACGGGTACCAAGAGACCCAGTACTTC. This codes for CASSDGYQETQYF.

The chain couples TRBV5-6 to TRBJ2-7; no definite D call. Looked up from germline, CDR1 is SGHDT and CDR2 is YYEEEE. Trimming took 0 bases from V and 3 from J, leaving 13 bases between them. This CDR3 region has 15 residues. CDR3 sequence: CASSLVGDGNYEQYF. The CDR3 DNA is TGTGCCAGCAGCTTGGTCGGTGACGGTAACTACGAGCAGTACTTC.

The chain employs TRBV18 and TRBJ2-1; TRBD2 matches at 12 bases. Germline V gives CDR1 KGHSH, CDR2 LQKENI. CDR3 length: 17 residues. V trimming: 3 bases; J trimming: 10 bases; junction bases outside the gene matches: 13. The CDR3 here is CASSPITSGRSLREQFF. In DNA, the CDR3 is TGTGCCAGCTCACCGATCACTAGCGGGAGGTCCCTCAGGGAGCAGTTCTTC.

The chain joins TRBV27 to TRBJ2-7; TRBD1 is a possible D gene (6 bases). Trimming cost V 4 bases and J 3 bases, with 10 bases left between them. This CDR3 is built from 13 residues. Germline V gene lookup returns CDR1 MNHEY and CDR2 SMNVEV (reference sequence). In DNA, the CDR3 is TGTGCCAGCAGTTGGGTAGGGGGCTACGAGCAGTACTTC. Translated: CASSWVGGYEQYF.

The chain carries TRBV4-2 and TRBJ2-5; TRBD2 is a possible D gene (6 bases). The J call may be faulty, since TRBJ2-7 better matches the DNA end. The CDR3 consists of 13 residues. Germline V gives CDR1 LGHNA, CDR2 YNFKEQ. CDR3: CASSEGLFYEQYF. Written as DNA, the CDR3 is TGTGCCAGCAGCGAAGGACTATTCTACGAGCAGTACTTC.

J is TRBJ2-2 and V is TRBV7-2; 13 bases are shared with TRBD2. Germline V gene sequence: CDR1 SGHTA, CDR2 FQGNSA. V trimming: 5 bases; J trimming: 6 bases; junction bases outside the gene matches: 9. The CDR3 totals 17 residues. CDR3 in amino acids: CASSLGLAGPWAGELFF. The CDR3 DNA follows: TGTGCCAGCAGCCTGGGACTAGCGGGACCCTGGGCCGGGGAGCTGTTTTTT.

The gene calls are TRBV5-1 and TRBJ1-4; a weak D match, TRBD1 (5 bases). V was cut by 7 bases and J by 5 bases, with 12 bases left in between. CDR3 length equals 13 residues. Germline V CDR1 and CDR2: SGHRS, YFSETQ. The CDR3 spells CASASWGNEKLFF. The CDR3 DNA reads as TGCGCCAGCGCATCTTGGGGGAATGAAAAACTGTTTTTT.

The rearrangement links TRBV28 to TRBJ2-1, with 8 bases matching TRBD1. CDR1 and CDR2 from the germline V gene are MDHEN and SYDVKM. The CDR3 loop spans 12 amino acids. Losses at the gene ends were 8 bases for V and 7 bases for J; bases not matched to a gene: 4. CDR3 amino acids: CASSNRGNEQFF. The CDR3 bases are TGTGCCAGCTCCAACAGGGGGAATGAGCAGTTCTTC.

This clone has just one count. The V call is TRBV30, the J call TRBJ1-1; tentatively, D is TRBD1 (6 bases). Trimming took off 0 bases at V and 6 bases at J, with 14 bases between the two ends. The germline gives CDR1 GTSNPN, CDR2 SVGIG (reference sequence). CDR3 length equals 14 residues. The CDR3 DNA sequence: TGTGCCTGGAGTGTCCAGGGGACCCACGCTGAAGCTTTCTTT. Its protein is CAWSVQGTHAEAFF.

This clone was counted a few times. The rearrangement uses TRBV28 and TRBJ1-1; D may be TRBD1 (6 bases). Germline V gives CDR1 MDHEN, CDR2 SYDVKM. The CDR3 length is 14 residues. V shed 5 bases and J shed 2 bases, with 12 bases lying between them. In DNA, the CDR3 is TGTGCCAGCAGTCTCGGGACATTCAACACTGAAGCTTTCTTT. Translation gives CASSLGTFNTEAFF.

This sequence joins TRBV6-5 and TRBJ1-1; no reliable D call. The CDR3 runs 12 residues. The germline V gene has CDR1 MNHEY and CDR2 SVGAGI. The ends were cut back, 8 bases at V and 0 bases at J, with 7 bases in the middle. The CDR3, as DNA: TGTGCCAGCCTCGGCCTGAACACTGAAGCTTTCTTT. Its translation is CASLGLNTEAFF.

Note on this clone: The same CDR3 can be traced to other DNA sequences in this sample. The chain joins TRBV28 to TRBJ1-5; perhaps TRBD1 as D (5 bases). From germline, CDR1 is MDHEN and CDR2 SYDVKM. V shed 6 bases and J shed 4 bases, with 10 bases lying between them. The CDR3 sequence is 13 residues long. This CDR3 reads CASSLGPNQPQHF. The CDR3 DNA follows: TGTGCCAGCAGCCTGGGGCCGAATCAGCCCCAGCATTTT.